These T cell receptor beta chains were read from a single sample in a study of T cells in Graves' hyperthyroidism and ophthalmopathy. TCRdb processed the multiplex PCR reads anew with MiXCR; each CDR3 protein has one entry. Among roughly 290,000 distinct CDR3 sequences, about an eighth were seen once, and the ten largest hold more than 7.5%. The sample comprised blood. The source of these receptors is a woman in her 30s with Graves' hyperthyroidism that later progressed to Graves' ophthalmopathy. CDR3s include the opening cysteine and the closing phenylalanine or tryptophan. Each record gives: clone size, D gene, J gene, V gene, CDR3 protein, CDR3 DNA. A D gene is named only where the DNA matches it firmly. Clone size is shown for a subset of rows, as once, few, many or a class of expanded clone.

few | NA | TRBJ2-2 | TRBV6-2/TRBV6-3 | CASSQDRTGSGELFF | TGTGCCAGCAGTCAGGACCGCACGGGGTCCGGGGAGCTGTTTTTT
many | NA | TRBJ2-1 | TRBV6-1 | CASSRRGNERNEQFF | TGTGCCAGCAGTCGACGGGGGAACGAAAGGAATGAGCAGTTCTTC
many | NA | TRBJ1-5 | TRBV4-1 | CASSQVEYSNQPQHF | TGCGCCAGCAGCCAAGTGGAATATAGCAATCAGCCCCAGCATTTT
many | NA | TRBJ2-1 | TRBV7-3 | CASSPHHPGWGQFF | TGTGCCAGCAGCCCTCATCACCCGGGGTGGGGGCAGTTCTTC
many | NA | TRBJ2-1 | TRBV11-2 | CASSSKPGRVNEQFF | TGTGCCAGCAGCTCGAAACCGGGACGCGTTAATGAGCAGTTCTTC
many | TRBD1 | TRBJ2-7 | TRBV12-3/TRBV12-4 | CASSLTDRGAYEQYF | TGTGCCAGCAGTCTGACGGACAGGGGAGCCTACGAGCAGTACTTC
many | NA | TRBJ2-1 | TRBV5-1 | CASSSPLNGPSSSNEQFF | TGCGCCAGCAGCTCGCCACTCAACGGACCCAGCTCGAGCAATGAGCAGTTCTTC
many | TRBD2 | TRBJ2-7 | TRBV7-2 | CASSTGEGRVYEQYF | TGTGCCAGCAGCACCGGGGAGGGCCGAGTCTACGAGCAGTACTTC
many | TRBD2 | TRBJ2-1 | TRBV27 | CASTGGTSENEQFF | TGTGCCAGCACTGGGGGGACTAGCGAAAATGAGCAGTTCTTC
many | TRBD2 | TRBJ2-1 | TRBV7-2 | CASKDLAGASYNEQFF | TGTGCCAGCAAGGACCTAGCGGGGGCTTCCTACAATGAGCAGTTCTTC
few | NA | TRBJ1-5 | TRBV10-3 | CAISDFPGNSNQPQHF | TGTGCCATCAGTGATTTTCCGGGGAATAGCAATCAGCCCCAGCATTTT
many | NA | TRBJ2-1 | TRBV11-2 | CASSLEGLLEYNEQFF | TGTGCCAGCAGCTTAGAGGGACTGTTAGAATACAATGAGCAGTTCTTC
many | TRBD1 | TRBJ2-7 | TRBV18 | CASSPKTGYYEQYF | TGTGCCAGCTCACCTAAGACAGGGTACTACGAGCAGTACTTC
NA | TRBD1 | TRBJ1-2 | TRBV12-3/TRBV12-4 | CASSKPLTGGRGGYTF | TGTGCCAGCAGCAAACCACTCACAGGGGGCAGAGGTGGCTACACCTTC
NA | NA | TRBJ2-7 | TRBV18 | CASSFGLSGYEQYF | TGTGCCAGCTCTTTCGGGCTTTCAGGCTACGAGCAGTACTTC
many | NA | TRBJ2-3 | TRBV7-3 | CASSIRVQPDTQYF | TGTGCCAGCAGCATCCGGGTCCAGCCCGATACGCAGTATTTT
NA | NA | TRBJ1-5 | TRBV20-1 | CSATSQNQPQHF | TGCAGTGCTACCAGCCAGAATCAGCCCCAGCATTTT
NA | NA | TRBJ2-1 | TRBV7-3 | CASSPIPSHSYNEQFF | TGTGCCAGCAGTCCGATACCGTCCCACTCCTACAATGAGCAGTTCTTC
many | NA | TRBJ2-3 | TRBV28 | CASSRLGGPHTDTQYF | TGTGCCAGCAGCCGCTTGGGGGGACCCCACACAGATACGCAGTATTTT
NA | TRBD1 | TRBJ1-3 | TRBV9 | CASSDATGGRGNTIYF | TGTGCCAGCAGCGACGCAACAGGGGGTCGTGGAAACACCATATATTTT
many | NA | TRBJ1-2 | TRBV9 | CASSPQGPNYGYTF | TGTGCCAGCAGCCCCCAGGGTCCTAACTATGGCTACACCTTC
few | TRBD2 | TRBJ2-1 | TRBV19 | CASSMISGRGYNEQFF | TGTGCCAGTAGTATGATTAGCGGGAGGGGATACAATGAGCAGTTCTTC
few | NA | TRBJ1-3 | TRBV27 | CASSLRQGNTIYF | TGTGCCAGCAGTTTAAGACAGGGAAACACCATATATTTT
NA | TRBD1 | TRBJ2-2 | TRBV4-3 | CASSQDRLGQIYTGELFF | TGCGCCAGCAGCCAAGATCGGTTGGGACAGATTTACACCGGGGAGCTGTTTTTT
many | NA | TRBJ2-7 | TRBV7-2 | CASSLEGYSNEQYF | TGTGCCAGCAGCTTGGAAGGGTACAGTAACGAGCAGTACTTC
many | NA | TRBJ2-7 | TRBV6-2/TRBV6-3 | CASSYSGWSSYEQYF | TGTGCCAGCAGTTACTCTGGCTGGAGCTCCTACGAGCAGTACTTC
many | NA | TRBJ2-7 | TRBV30 | CAWSVRGSGAYEQYF | TGTGCCTGGAGTGTACGGGGTAGCGGAGCCTACGAGCAGTACTTC
many | NA | TRBJ2-4 | TRBV28 | CASSLSRDKNIQYF | TGTGCCAGCAGTTTATCCAGGGACAAAAACATTCAGTACTTC
NA | TRBD2 | TRBJ2-1 | TRBV3-1 | CASSQVLAGVEWFF | TGTGCCAGCAGCCAAGTACTAGCGGGAGTTGAGTGGTTCTTC
many | TRBD2 | TRBJ2-5 | TRBV6-1 | CASSSGLVETQYF | TGTGCCAGCAGTTCCGGACTAGTGGAGACCCAGTACTTC
NA | TRBD2 | TRBJ2-1 | TRBV2 | CASSGSLAGVSNEQFF | TGTGCCAGCAGTGGTAGTCTAGCGGGGGTCTCCAATGAGCAGTTCTTC